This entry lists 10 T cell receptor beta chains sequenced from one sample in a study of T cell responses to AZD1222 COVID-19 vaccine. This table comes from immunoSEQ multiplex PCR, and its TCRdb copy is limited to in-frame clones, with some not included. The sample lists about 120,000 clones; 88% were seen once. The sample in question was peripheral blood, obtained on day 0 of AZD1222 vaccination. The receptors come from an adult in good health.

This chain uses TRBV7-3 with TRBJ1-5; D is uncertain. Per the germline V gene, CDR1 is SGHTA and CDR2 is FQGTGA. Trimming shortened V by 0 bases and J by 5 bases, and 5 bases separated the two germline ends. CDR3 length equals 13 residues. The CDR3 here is CASSLTSDQPQHF. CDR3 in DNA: TGTGCCAGCAGCTTAACAAGTGATCAGCCCCAGCATTTT.

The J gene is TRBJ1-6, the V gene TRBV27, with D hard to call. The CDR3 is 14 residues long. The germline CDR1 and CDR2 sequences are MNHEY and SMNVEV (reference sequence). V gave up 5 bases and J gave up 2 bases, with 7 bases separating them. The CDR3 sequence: CASSALTYNSPLHF. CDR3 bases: TGTGCCAGCAGTGCCCTGACCTATAATTCACCCCTCCACTTT.

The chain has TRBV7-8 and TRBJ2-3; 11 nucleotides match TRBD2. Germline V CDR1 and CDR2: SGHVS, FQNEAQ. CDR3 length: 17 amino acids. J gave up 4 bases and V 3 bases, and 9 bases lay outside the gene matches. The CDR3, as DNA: TGTGCCAGCAGCTTGAGCCGACTAGCGGGACTCGCAGATACGCAGTATTTT. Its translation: CASSLSRLAGLADTQYF.

CDR3 nucleotide sequence: TGTGCCAGCAGCTTGTTTCTCGACGGGGAGCTGTTTTTT. It encodes CASSLFLDGELFF. The chain joins TRBV5-5 to TRBJ2-2; D unresolved. Per the germline V gene, CDR1 is SGHKS and CDR2 is YYEKEE (reference sequence). CDR3 size: 13 residues. V gave up 1 base and J gave up 7 bases, with 8 bases separating them.

The CDR3 region is CASSIQGNTIYF. The CDR3 DNA reads as TGTGCCAGTAGTATACAGGGAAACACCATATATTTT. The chain recombines TRBV19 with TRBJ1-3; D is ambiguous. V dropped 2 bases and J dropped 4 bases, with 3 bases sitting between them. The V gene's germline CDR1 is LNHDA and CDR2 SQIVND (reference sequence). This CDR3 contains 12 residues.

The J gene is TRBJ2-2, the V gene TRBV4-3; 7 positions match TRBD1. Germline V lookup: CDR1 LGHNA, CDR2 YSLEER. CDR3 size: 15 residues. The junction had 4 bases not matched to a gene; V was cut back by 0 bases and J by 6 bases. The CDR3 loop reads CASSQETGFAGELFF. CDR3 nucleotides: TGCGCCAGCAGCCAAGAGACAGGGTTCGCCGGGGAGCTGTTTTTT.

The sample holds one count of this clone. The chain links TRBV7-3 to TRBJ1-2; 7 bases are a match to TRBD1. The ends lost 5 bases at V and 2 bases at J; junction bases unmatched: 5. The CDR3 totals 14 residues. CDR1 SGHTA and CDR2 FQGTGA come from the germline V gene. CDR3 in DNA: TGTGCCAGCAGCGCAGGGGGTGGGAACTATGGCTACACCTTC. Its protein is CASSAGGGNYGYTF.

The CDR3 DNA reads TGTGCCAGCAGCTTAGGAGTCGGATCCTCCGGTCGGTATGGCTACACCTTC. Protein sequence: CASSLGVGSSGRYGYTF. The chain combines TRBV7-9 with TRBJ1-2; no reliable D call. CDR3 length: 17 residues. Deletions cut 1 base from V and 5 bases from J, with 20 bases between. Germline V CDR1 and CDR2: SEHNR, FQNEAQ (reference sequence).

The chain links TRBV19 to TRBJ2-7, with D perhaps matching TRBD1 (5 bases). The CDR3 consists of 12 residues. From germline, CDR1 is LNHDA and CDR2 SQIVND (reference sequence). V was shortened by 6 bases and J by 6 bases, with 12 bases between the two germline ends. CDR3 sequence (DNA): TGTGCCAGTAGCACAGGTCGGTTCGAGCAGTACTTC. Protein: CASSTGRFEQYF.

The CDR3 spells CASSVGLGTEAFF. CDR3 coding DNA: TGCGCCAGCAGTGTCGGTCTGGGGACTGAAGCTTTCTTT. The rearrangement links TRBV10-1 to TRBJ1-1; D gene ambiguous. The germline CDR1 and CDR2 sequences are WNHNN and SYGVQD (reference sequence). V was shortened by 4 bases and J by 5 bases, with 11 bases between the two germline ends. The CDR3 is made up of 13 amino acids.